These 32 T cell receptor beta chains share one sample of origin, sequenced in a study of T and B cells in COVID-19 patients. From blood, roughly 220-550 ng of genomic DNA served as TRB template. BIOMED2 TRB-A/B primer pools were used in multiplex TRB PCR. TCRdb called the multiplex PCR reads again in MiXCR, with one record for every CDR3 protein. The sample holds about 4,000 distinct CDR3 sequences, about 25% seen once. The sequenced sample was blood. The receptor set was obtained from a human donor with active COVID-19.

The chain couples TRBV6-5 to TRBJ2-1; 12 positions agree with TRBD2. V lost 5 bases and J lost 4; bases outside the gene matches: 6. Looked up from germline, CDR1 is MNHEY and CDR2 is SVGAGI. This CDR3 spans 16 amino acids. The CDR3 sequence is CASSGLAGIPYNEQFF. For the CDR3, the DNA is TGTGCCAGCAGTGGACTAGCGGGAATACCGTACAATGAGCAGTTCTTC.

This clonotype has only a few counts. The J gene is TRBJ1-4, the V gene TRBV19; 8 nucleotides align to TRBD1. Unmatched junction bases numbered 6, after V lost 7 bases and J lost 5 bases. Germline V CDR1 and CDR2: LNHDA, SQIVND (reference sequence). CDR3 length: 14 residues. This chain's CDR3 is CASTRTGPNEKLFF. CDR3 in DNA: TGTGCCAGTACCCGGACAGGGCCAAATGAAAAACTGTTTTTT. The entire variable domain, with the rest obtained from reference TRBV19 and TRBJ1-4, is as follows: DGGITQSPKYLFRKEGQNVTLSCEQNLNHDAMYWYRQDPGQGLRLIYYSQIVNDFQKGDIAEGYSVSREKKESFPLTVTSAQKNPTAFYLCASTRTGPNEKLFFGSGTQLSVL.

Note on this clonotype: A much larger clone differs by one base, so this may be a read error. This chain joins TRBV10-3 and TRBJ1-2, with D uncertain. Per germline, CDR1 ENHRY and CDR2 SYGVKD. The CDR3 is 14 amino acids. The V end lost 6 bases, the J end lost 11 bases, and 22 bases lay between the germline ends. Written as DNA, the CDR3 is TGTGCCATCAGGACCAACCCGCAACAAGAGAAATACACCTTC. Encoded protein: CAIRTNPQQEKYTF.

Details on this clonotype: It may be a read error: a sequence one base away is much more abundant. The V gene is TRBV5-1, the J gene TRBJ1-2, with D perhaps TRBD1 (5 bases). The CDR3 extends over 14 amino acids. V lost 0 bases to trimming and J lost 5 bases, with 11 bases between them. Germline CDR1 SGHRS, CDR2 YFSETQ. The CDR3 region is CASSLVAEGYGYTF. Here the CDR3 DNA reads TGCGCCAGCAGCTTGGTGGCAGAGGGGTATGGCTACACCTTC. Looking up the rest from reference TRBV5-1 and TRBJ1-2 gives the full variable domain: KAGVTQTPRYLIKTRGQQVTLSCSPISGHRSVSWYQQTPGQGLQFLFEYFSETQRNKGNFPGRFSGRQFSNSRSEMNVSTLELGDSALYLCASSLVAEGYGYTFGSGTRLTVV.

This clonotype appeared once. The chain recombines TRBV6-5 with TRBJ2-1; D not certain. The germline CDR1 and CDR2 sequences are MNHEY and SVGAGI. V shed 6 bases and J shed 15 bases, with 9 bases lying between them. This CDR3 is built from 9 residues. Here the CDR3 reads CASSKAAFF. The CDR3 DNA reads as TGTGCCAGCAGCAAAGCTGCGTTCTTC.

Turning to this clonotype: It may be a read error: a sequence one base away is much more abundant. The DNA for the CDR3 is TGTGCCAGCAGTCGGGACAGGAAATCGGGGAAACTGTTTTTT. Its protein product is CASSRDRKSGKLFF. The chain is built from TRBV27 and TRBJ1-4; 8 bases line up with TRBD1. This CDR3 contains 14 residues. The junction had 10 bases not matched to a gene; V was cut back by 5 bases and J by 11 bases. Germline-derived CDR1 and CDR2 are MNHEY and SMNVEV (reference sequence).

V usage is TRBV2 and J usage is TRBJ2-1; D is unresolved. The CDR3 is 11 residues long. Deletions cut 7 bases from V and 7 bases from J, with 8 bases between. In germline, CDR1 is SNHLY, CDR2 FYNNEI. CDR3 protein: CASTDWNEQFF. The CDR3 coding sequence is TGTGCCAGCACGGATTGGAATGAGCAGTTCTTC.

This clonotype is medium-sized by share. The gene calls are TRBV19 and TRBJ1-3, with 11 positions matching TRBD1. The CDR3 totals 16 residues. Looked up from germline, CDR1 is LNHDA and CDR2 is SQIVND (reference sequence). Unmatched junction bases numbered 7, after V lost 9 bases and J lost 0 bases. The CDR3 here is CASKGQGEFSGNTIYF. CDR3 nucleotides: TGTGCCAGCAAGGGACAGGGGGAATTCTCTGGAAACACCATATATTTT.

This clonotype was seen ten or more times. The rearrangement joins TRBV24-1 to TRBJ2-1; TRBD2 agrees at 8 bases. Trimming cost V 9 bases and J 9 bases; bases outside gene matches: 9. Germline-derived CDR1 and CDR2 are KGHDR and SFDVKD. The CDR3 is 13 residues long. The CDR3 DNA reads TGTGCCACCTATGAGAGACGGGGGGGTGAGCAGTTCTTC. This translates into CATYERRGGEQFF.

For the CDR3, the DNA is TGCAGTGTTTTACCGGGAAACTATGGCTACACCTTC. Protein product: CSVLPGNYGYTF. This rearrangement joins TRBV20-1 to TRBJ1-2; D gene ambiguous. CDR1 is DFQATT and CDR2 is SNEGSKA in the germline V gene (reference sequence). This CDR3 has 12 residues. V was trimmed by 7 bases and J by 2 bases, leaving 11 bases between them.

This clonotype is termed medium-sized. The rearrangement uses TRBV5-6 and TRBJ2-6, with no clear D. Trimming cost V 5 bases and J 0 bases, with 6 bases left between them. Germline CDR1 reads SGHDT; CDR2 reads YYEEEE. The CDR3 consists of 14 residues. The CDR3 DNA follows: TGTGCCAGCAGAATGAGCTCTGGGGCCAACGTCCTGACTTTC. Encoded protein: CASRMSSGANVLTF.

By share, this clonotype ranks as medium-sized. The chain is built from TRBV18 and TRBJ2-1, with TRBD1 matching over 9 bases. The junction had 10 bases not matched to a gene; V was cut back by 6 bases and J by 7 bases. The CDR3 runs to 15 residues. Germline CDR1 is KGHSH and CDR2 is LQKENI. The CDR3 DNA sequence: TGTGCCAGCTCTTCGGACAGGGGAATTGGTAATGAGCAGTTCTTC. It is translated as CASSSDRGIGNEQFF.

By proportion, this clonotype is medium-sized. This rearrangement joins TRBV7-9 to TRBJ2-2, with TRBD2 as a possible D gene (5 bases). The CDR3 runs to 14 residues. Germline CDR1 reads SEHNR; CDR2 reads FQNEAQ (reference sequence). With 8 bases removed from V and 1 base from J, the gap between germline ends came to 11 bases. The CDR3, as DNA: TGTGCCAGCGGTCGAGCGGAGAACACCGGGGAGCTGTTTTTT. It specifies CASGRAENTGELFF.

The chain couples TRBV5-1 to TRBJ2-7, with 8 positions matching TRBD1. V lost 3 bases to trimming and J lost 2 bases; unmatched junction nucleotides: 7. Germline V CDR1 and CDR2: SGHRS, YFSETQ. The CDR3 sequence is 15 residues long. CDR3 DNA: TGCGCCAGCAGCTCCGGGACAGGCCCGACCTACGAGCAGTACTTC. Protein product: CASSSGTGPTYEQYF.

This sequence joins TRBV5-1 and TRBJ1-1; D gene uncertain. V dropped 4 bases and J dropped 3 bases, with 16 bases sitting between them. In germline, CDR1 is SGHRS, CDR2 YFSETQ. The CDR3 sequence is 15 residues long. CDR3 protein: CASSTRKQPDTEAFF. The CDR3 coding sequence is TGCGCCAGCAGCACTAGAAAACAGCCGGACACTGAAGCTTTCTTT.

With respect to this clonotype: With a much larger clone just one base away, this may be a read error. The chain links TRBV18 to TRBJ1-5; D uncertain. Germline CDR1 reads KGHSH; CDR2 reads LQKENI. There are 16 residues in the CDR3. Trimming pared 7 bases from V and 1 base from J, leaving 17 bases between. CDR3 region: CASLPPSGSSNQPQHF. The CDR3 nucleotides are TGTGCCAGCTTACCCCCATCTGGGTCGAGCAATCAGCCCCAGCATTTT.

There are many counts of this clonotype. The chain couples TRBV6-1 to TRBJ2-4; D gene ambiguous. The CDR3 spans 14 residues. CDR1 is MNHNS, CDR2 SASEGT, per germline. V was clipped by 5 bases and J by 0 bases, with 8 bases between them. The CDR3: CASSSEIAKNIQYF. The CDR3 nucleotides read TGTGCCAGCAGTTCAGAGATAGCCAAAAACATTCAGTACTTC.

The chain employs TRBV5-1 and TRBJ2-3, with 9 bases fitting TRBD2. V dropped 0 bases and J dropped 6; count of bases not matched to a gene: 8. Germline CDR1 reads SGHRS; CDR2 reads YFSETQ. This CDR3 contains 16 residues. For the CDR3, the DNA is TGCGCCAGCAGCTTGGAAAGCGGGGGGCCCGAGGATACGCAGTATTTT. Translating it yields CASSLESGGPEDTQYF.

Judged by abundance, this clonotype is medium-sized (0.01 to 0.1%). CDR3 protein: CASSETGYNEQYF. In DNA, the CDR3 is TGTGCCAGCAGTGAAACAGGGTACAACGAGCAGTACTTC. The chain carries TRBV6-1 and TRBJ2-7; tentatively, D is TRBD1 (6 bases). This CDR3 is 13 amino acids long. Trimming took 2 bases from V and 5 from J, leaving 10 bases between them. CDR1 and CDR2 (germline): MNHNS, SASEGT.

In DNA, the CDR3 is TGCAGTGCTGGGGGTGGGGGTCTGAGCTCCTACAATGAGCAGTTCTTC. Translation: CSAGGGGLSSYNEQFF. This chain joins TRBV20-1 and TRBJ2-1; D could derive from TRBD1 or TRBD2 (5 bases each). The CDR3 runs to 16 residues. V lost 5 bases to trimming and J lost 0 bases, with 17 bases between them. Germline V gene data show CDR1 as DFQATT and CDR2 as SNEGSKA (reference sequence).

This clonotype is medium-sized. This rearrangement joins TRBV19 to TRBJ1-3; D unresolved. The CDR3 length is 15 residues. CDR1 LNHDA and CDR2 SQIVND come from the germline V gene (reference sequence). The germline V and J ends were trimmed by 6 bases and 2 bases, with 14 bases remaining between them. The CDR3 loop reads CASRLTGGAGNTIYF. The CDR3 DNA follows: TGTGCCAGTAGGCTGACTGGAGGTGCTGGAAACACCATATATTTT.

By share of the sample, this clonotype is medium-sized (0.01 to 0.1%). The V and J genes are TRBV18 and TRBJ2-2; 7 bases align to TRBD1. V dropped 0 bases and J dropped 1; count of bases not matched to a gene: 2. Per the germline V gene, CDR1 is KGHSH and CDR2 is LQKENI. This CDR3 has 16 amino acids. The CDR3 spells CASSPPRGLNTGELFF. The CDR3 DNA reads TGTGCCAGCTCACCACCGAGGGGGCTGAACACCGGGGAGCTGTTTTTT.

About this clonotype itself: A much larger clone sits a single nucleotide away, making a read error possible. This sequence joins TRBV6-5 and TRBJ2-7; no clear D gene. The germline CDR1 and CDR2 sequences are MNHEY and SVGAGI. CDR3 length: 10 amino acids. The CDR3 is CASSENDQYF. The CDR3 DNA is TGTGCCAGCAGCGAAAACGATCAGTACTTC.

In this sample, this clonotype is medium-sized (0.01 to 0.1%). The rearrangement links TRBV29-1 to TRBJ1-1; D call uncertain. The ends were cut back, 4 bases at V and 1 base at J, with 10 bases in the middle. CDR3 length equals 13 residues. CDR1 and CDR2 from the germline V gene are SQVTM and ANQGSEA. CDR3: CSVGAAGNTEAFF. CDR3 coding DNA: TGCAGCGTTGGAGCAGCCGGGAACACTGAAGCTTTCTTT. Variable domain in full (rest from reference TRBV29-1 and TRBJ1-1): SAVISQKPSRDICQRGTSLTIQCQVDSQVTMMFWYRQQPGQSLTLIATANQGSEATYESGFVIDKFPISRPNLTFSTLTVSNMSPEDSSIYLCSVGAAGNTEAFFGQGTRLTVV.

Judged by abundance, this clonotype is medium-sized. The chain joins TRBV5-1 to TRBJ2-1; 8 positions agree with TRBD2. V gave up 0 bases and J gave up 11 bases; unmatched junction bases: 13. The germline V gene has CDR1 SGHRS and CDR2 YFSETQ. The CDR3 consists of 16 residues. The CDR3 region has the DNA TGCGCCAGCAGCTTGGGGGAGTTTAGCGGGATGGAGAAGCAGTTCTTC. It specifies CASSLGEFSGMEKQFF.

This clonotype is labeled medium-sized. This rearrangement joins TRBV30 to TRBJ2-5; maybe TRBD1 (7 bases). This CDR3 has 13 residues. The V end lost 2 bases, the J end lost 9 bases, and 16 bases lay between the germline ends. Germline V gene sequence: CDR1 GTSNPN, CDR2 SVGIG (reference sequence). CDR3 in DNA: TGTGCCTGGAGTAGCTCCACCAGGGGGGCCCAGTACTTC. Amino acids: CAWSSSTRGAQYF.

V is TRBV7-2 and J is TRBJ2-7; possibly TRBD1 for D (6 bases). Germline V gene sequence: CDR1 SGHTA, CDR2 FQGNSA. V was cut by 5 bases and J by 0 bases, with 17 bases left in between. The CDR3 sequence is 16 residues long. CDR3 sequence (DNA): TGTGCCAGCAGCCTAGGGATGACAGGAAGCTCCTACGAGCAGTACTTC. As protein: CASSLGMTGSSYEQYF.

The chain couples TRBV20-1 to TRBJ2-3, with a weak D call TRBD2 (6 bases). The CDR3 runs to 15 residues. Germline CDR1 and CDR2: DFQATT and SNEGSKA (reference sequence). Trimming cost V 3 bases and J 2 bases, with 15 bases left between them. The CDR3 region is CSARKLAFPTDTQYF. The CDR3 nucleotides read TGCAGTGCTAGGAAACTAGCTTTCCCCACAGATACGCAGTATTTT.

V is TRBV6-1 and J is TRBJ1-2; 7 nucleotides match TRBD1. Trimming at V came to 6 bases and at J to 2 bases, leaving 15 bases not matched to a gene. This CDR3 contains 17 residues. The germline V gene has CDR1 MNHNS and CDR2 SASEGT. In nucleotides, the CDR3 is TGTGCCAGCAGGGGAGGAGAGGCGGGACAGAGGAACTATGGCTACACCTTC. It encodes CASRGGEAGQRNYGYTF.

In the case of this clonotype: A much larger clone differs from this one at a single base, so this may be a read error. The chain links TRBV5-4 to TRBJ1-1; perhaps TRBD1 as D (5 bases). Between the trimmed V and J ends, which lost 2 bases and 6 bases, there was a span of 11 bases. Germline lookup yields CDR1 SGHNT and CDR2 YYREEE (reference sequence). This CDR3 is built from 13 residues. The CDR3 region has the DNA TGTGCCAGCAGCTTTGGGGGAAACTCTGAAGCTTTCTTT. It codes for CASSFGGNSEAFF.

The chain combines TRBV19 with TRBJ2-5, with 12 bases that match TRBD2. Trimming at V came to 5 bases and at J to 5 bases, leaving 3 bases not matched to a gene. This CDR3 region has 14 residues. Germline V gives CDR1 LNHDA, CDR2 SQIVND (reference sequence). The CDR3 spells CASSGGTSGETQYF. The DNA for the CDR3 is TGTGCCAGTAGTGGTGGGACTAGCGGGGAGACCCAGTACTTC.

In this sample, this clonotype turned up a few times. This chain joins TRBV11-2 and TRBJ2-7; the D is unclear. The length of the CDR3 is 13 residues. The germline CDR1 and CDR2 sequences are SGHAT and FQNNGV. The V gene lost 3 bases and the J gene lost 3 bases, with 9 bases spanning the gap. CDR3 in amino acids: CASSFTGSYEQYF. In nucleotides, the CDR3 is TGTGCCAGCAGCTTCACGGGCAGCTACGAGCAGTACTTC. Drawing the rest from reference TRBV11-2 and TRBJ2-7, the complete variable domain is EAGVAQSPRYKIIEKRQSVAFWCNPISGHATLYWYQQILGQGPKLLIQFQNNGVVDDSQLPKDRFSAERLKGVDSTLKIQPAKLEDSAVYLCASSFTGSYEQYFGPGTRLTVT.